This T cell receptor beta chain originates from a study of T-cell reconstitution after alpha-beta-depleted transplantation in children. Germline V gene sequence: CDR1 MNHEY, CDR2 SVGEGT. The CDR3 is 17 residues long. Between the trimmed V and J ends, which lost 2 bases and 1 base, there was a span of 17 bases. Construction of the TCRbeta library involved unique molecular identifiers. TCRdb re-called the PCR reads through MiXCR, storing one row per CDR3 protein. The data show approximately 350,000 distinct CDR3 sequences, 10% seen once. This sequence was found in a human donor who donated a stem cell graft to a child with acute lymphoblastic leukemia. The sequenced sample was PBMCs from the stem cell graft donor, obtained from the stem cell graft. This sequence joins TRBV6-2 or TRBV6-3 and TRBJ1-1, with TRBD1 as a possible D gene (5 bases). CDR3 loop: CASSYLWGDRRNTEAFF. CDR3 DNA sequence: TGTGCCAGCAGTTACCTCTGGGGGGACCGACGGAACACTGAAGCTTTCTTT.